A single T cell receptor beta chain is shown here with its context. As yet, its antigen is unknown. This PCR relied on a set of 60 Vbeta primers and 13 Jbeta primers. Measured with immunoSEQ multiplex PCR; TCRdb has only the in-frame clones, and not every one. The sample includes 120,000 to 150,000 clones, around 9.6% of them seen just once. This record belongs to a study of cytomegalovirus exposure and HLA in healthy donors. Across the whole study: From 150 million to 200 million T cells, an earlier analysis saw approximately 110 million unique TCR beta sequences. Broader study findings: CMV serostatus was the only recorded immune exposure for donors. There was a cluster of highly shared sequence variants that was likely a sequencing artifact. The classifier reportedly diagnosed cytomegalovirus status with high sensitivity and specificity.

The CDR3 spans 12 residues. Trimming shortened V by 4 bases and J by 3 bases, and 3 bases separated the two germline ends. CDR1 is MDHEN, CDR2 SYDVKM, per germline. This receptor was identified in a male donor in good health and CMV-seronegative. This chain joins TRBV28 and TRBJ1-4; D unresolved. The specimen was PBMCs. CDR3 nucleotide sequence: TGTGCCAGCAGTTCCGCTAATGAAAAACTGTTTTTT. Translation: CASSSANEKLFF.